This T cell receptor beta chain was documented in a study of blood T cell repertoires in COVID-19. Study in general: The United States, Italy and Spain provided the acute and convalescent COVID-19 samples. Sources were T cells, B-cell-depleted T cells, or PBMCs; the material itself was cDNA or gDNA.

Per the original methods: Reference gene primer amplification yielded estimated nucleated cell counts. This table comes from immunoSEQ multiplex PCR, and its TCRdb copy is limited to in-frame clones, with some not included. That table furnishes V, J and clone size, whereas the DNA furnished D and trimming. The sample includes about 34,000 clones, over 90% of them seen just once. The sequence derives from a human donor in a cohort sampled during active COVID-19. The sequencing input was peripheral blood.

In nucleotides, the CDR3 is TGTGCCAGCAGCTTAGAGGGACTAGCGGACTACAATGAGCAGTTCTTC. Translation: CASSLEGLADYNEQFF. The chain joins TRBV7-6 to TRBJ2-1, with 11 bases matching TRBD2. This CDR3 has 16 amino acids. Germline lookup yields CDR1 SGHVS and CDR2 FNYEAQ. V dropped 1 base and J dropped 3; count of bases not matched to a gene: 2.